The clone carrying this T cell receptor beta chain was found a few times. What it binds is unknown. Patients chosen for sequencing had CD8+CD57+ cells that had expanded, as shown by flow cytometry. Germline lookup yields CDR1 SNHLY and CDR2 FYNNEI. The CDR3 covers 17 residues. V shed 2 bases and J 4 bases; nucleotides not matched to a gene: 12. These data are taken from a study of CD8+CD57+ T cells in acquired aplastic anemia. The wider study: DNA from sorted CD4+ and CD8+ cells averaged 3.2 ug.

Using genomic DNA as the template, TCR beta VDJ and CDR3 profiling was carried out. Each CDR3 protein gets one entry after TCRdb re-called the reads with MiXCR. The sample consists of some 180,000 distinct CDR3 sequences, more than 60% of them appearing once. Points from the study as a whole: CD8+ Simpson's diversity showed no significant patient-control difference. Patients and controls shared just under 30 CD8+ CDR3 sequences.

This sequence originates from a human donor with aplastic anemia. The sample consisted of sorted CD4+, CD8+, or CD8+CD57+ T cells (not recorded which) from PBMCs. J is TRBJ2-7 and V is TRBV2, with 9 nucleotides matching TRBD1. CDR3 sequence (DNA): TGTGCCAGCAGTGAAAGGGCACAGGGGGCGAGGATTTACGAGCAGTACTTC. This sequence encodes CASSERAQGARIYEQYF.